The 24 T cell receptor beta chains below all came from one sample that was sequenced in a study of cytomegalovirus exposure and HLA in healthy donors (dated by TCRdb to 2017 to 2019). Receptor libraries were prepared by the immunoSEQ multiplex PCR assay. A mixture of 60 forward primers for TCR Vbeta segments and 13 reverse primers for TCR Jbeta segments was used in the multiplex PCR. As stored in TCRdb, this immuneACCESS dataset retains in-frame rearrangements with V and J assigned. A fraction of the clones does not appear; measured against another copy, unresolved V genes explain less than half of the discrepancy, and the remainder lacks a known reason. Across this sample there are 120,000 or so clones, with over 60% seen only once. Together, the top ten hold roughly 3.1% of the sample. The sequencing sample was made of PBMCs. Receptors originate from a man in his thirties or forties in good health and CMV-seronegative.

The V and J genes are TRBV23-1 and TRBJ1-3, with D possibly TRBD1 on 6 matching bases. TRBV23-1 is an ORF; its function is uncertain. The CDR3 has 18 amino acids. Trimming shortened V by 0 bases and J by 4 bases, and 19 bases separated the two germline ends. CDR3 amino acids: CASSQSPPRGAEGNTIYF. CDR3 nucleotides: TGCGCCAGCAGTCAATCCCCCCCCAGGGGAGCGGAGGGAAACACCATATATTTT.

This chain links TRBV4-3 with TRBJ1-5; weak D call: TRBD1 (5 bases). The germline V gene has CDR1 LGHNA and CDR2 YSLEER. The CDR3 is made up of 15 amino acids. V was clipped by 0 bases and J by 6 bases, with 12 bases between them. Here the CDR3 reads CASSQEAGGGQPQHF. The CDR3 nucleotides read TGCGCCAGCAGCCAAGAGGCCGGGGGGGGTCAGCCCCAGCATTTT.

The rearrangement uses TRBV4-1 and TRBJ2-1, with TRBD2 matching 7 bases. The CDR3 runs 15 residues. CDR1 is MGHRA, CDR2 YSYEKL, per germline. The ends lost 0 bases at V and 5 bases at J; junction bases unmatched: 4. The CDR3 DNA is TGCGCCAGCAGCCAAGATCAAAGCGGGAACAATGAGCAGTTCTTC. It codes for CASSQDQSGNNEQFF.

This clone occurred once. This chain uses TRBV28 with TRBJ1-1; no firm D call. Germline CDR1 reads MDHEN; CDR2 reads SYDVKM. This CDR3 comprises 12 residues. The ends were cut back, 6 bases at V and 5 bases at J, with 10 bases in the middle. CDR3 region: CASRWGGTEAFF. DNA of the CDR3: TGTGCCAGCAGGTGGGGAGGGACTGAAGCTTTCTTT.

The chain has TRBV2 and TRBJ1-6; maybe TRBD1 (5 bases). This CDR3 comprises 17 residues. Trimming cost V 4 bases and J 1 base, with 14 bases left between them. Germline V CDR1 and CDR2: SNHLY, FYNNEI. Here the CDR3 DNA reads TGTGCCAGCAGTGTGGCGGCAGGGAGGTCCTATAATTCACCCCTCCACTTT. Translating gives CASSVAAGRSYNSPLHF.

This clone turned up a few times. V is TRBV5-1 and J is TRBJ1-2, with 9 bases aligning to TRBD1. V dropped 0 bases and J dropped 8; count of bases not matched to a gene: 8. CDR1 SGHRS and CDR2 YFSETQ come from the germline V gene. This CDR3 comprises 15 residues. CDR3 region: CASSLDRDRAGGYTF. CDR3 DNA sequence: TGCGCCAGCAGCTTGGACCGGGACAGGGCCGGCGGCTACACCTTC.

To note about this clone: Different DNA sequences within this sample yield the same CDR3. The chain carries TRBV29-1 and TRBJ2-3; 12 bases map to TRBD2. From germline, CDR1 is SQVTM and CDR2 ANQGSEA. With V trimmed by 7 bases and J by 1 base, 3 bases remained unmatched. The CDR3 is 14 amino acids. The CDR3 DNA sequence: TGCAGCGCGCGGACTAGCGGGGGCACAGATACGCAGTATTTT. Translation: CSARTSGGTDTQYF.

V gene TRBV18 combines with J gene TRBJ1-1, with D maybe TRBD1 (6 bases). Per the germline V gene, CDR1 is KGHSH and CDR2 is LQKENI. Trimming shortened V by 3 bases and J by 1 base, and 9 bases separated the two germline ends. This CDR3 has 14 amino acids. The CDR3 DNA is TGTGCCAGCTCACCCGGGACAAGGAACACTGAAGCTTTCTTT. This translates into CASSPGTRNTEAFF.

The chain recombines TRBV5-6 with TRBJ2-5; 7 nucleotides agree with TRBD2. The CDR3 extends over 16 amino acids. Trimming at V came to 1 base and at J to 7 bases, leaving 13 bases not matched to a gene. Looked up from germline, CDR1 is SGHDT and CDR2 is YYEEEE. The chain's CDR3 is CASSLWREGLGGTQYF. In DNA form, the CDR3 reads TGTGCCAGCAGCTTGTGGAGGGAGGGCCTCGGGGGGACCCAGTACTTC.

This sequence joins TRBV11-3 and TRBJ2-7, with TRBD1 matching over 7 bases. V shed 5 bases and J 1 base; nucleotides not matched to a gene: 5. The length of the CDR3 is 14 residues. CDR1 is SGHNT, CDR2 YENEEA, per germline. The CDR3 is CASSLRQGSYEQYF. Written as DNA, the CDR3 is TGTGCCAGCAGCCTTCGACAGGGATCCTACGAGCAGTACTTC. Based on the CDR3 plus reference TRBV11-3 and TRBJ2-7, the full variable domain is EAGVVQSPRYKIIEKKQPVAFWCNPISGHNTLYWYLQNLGQGPELLIRYENEEAVDDSQLPKDRFSAERLKGVDSTLKIQPAELGDSAVYLCASSLRQGSYEQYFGPGTRLTVT.

This chain connects TRBV5-4 to TRBJ2-7; 7 positions match TRBD1. Germline V gene data show CDR1 as SGHNT and CDR2 as YYREEE (reference sequence). This CDR3 region has 15 residues. V lost 1 base to trimming and J lost 0 bases; unmatched junction nucleotides: 4. This CDR3 reads CASSLPQGNSYEQYF. In DNA form, the CDR3 reads TGTGCCAGCAGCTTGCCACAGGGGAACTCCTACGAGCAGTACTTC. The full variable domain, rest sourced from reference TRBV5-4 and TRBJ2-7, is ETGVTQSPTHLIKTRGQQVTLRCSSQSGHNTVSWYQQALGQGPQFIFQYYREEENGRGNFPPRFSGLQFPNYSSELNVNALELDDSALYLCASSLPQGNSYEQYFGPGTRLTVT.

This clone was seen only a few times. The V and J genes are TRBV28 and TRBJ2-5; the match to TRBD2 covers 13 bases. The end of the DNA is better explained by TRBJ2-7, so the J call may be wrong. Germline CDR1 and CDR2: MDHEN and SYDVKM. The CDR3 totals 14 residues. CDR3: CASSRTSGGYEQYF. Written as DNA, the CDR3 is TGTGCCAGCAGTCGGACTAGCGGGGGTTACGAGCAGTACTTC.

V gene TRBV19 combines with J gene TRBJ2-7, with 8 bases that match TRBD2. CDR3 length: 14 amino acids. Germline-derived CDR1 and CDR2 are LNHDA and SQIVND (reference sequence). Losses at the gene ends were 6 bases for V and 4 bases for J; bases not matched to a gene: 8. CDR3 nucleotides: TGTGCCAGTAGCAGAAGCGGGAGTATTTACGAGCAGTACTTC. Amino acids: CASSRSGSIYEQYF. The full variable domain, in which reference TRBV19 and TRBJ2-7 provide the parts outside the CDR3, is DGGITQSPKYLFRKEGQNVTLSCEQNLNHDAMYWYRQDPGQGLRLIYYSQIVNDFQKGDIAEGYSVSREKKESFPLTVTSAQKNPTAFYLCASSRSGSIYEQYFGPGTRLTVT.

The gene calls are TRBV27 and TRBJ1-4, with 11 bases fitting TRBD1. V lost 2 bases and J lost 10; bases outside the gene matches: 6. CDR3 length: 15 amino acids. Germline CDR1 and CDR2: MNHEY and SMNVEV (reference sequence). Here the CDR3 reads CASSLGVGTGGKLFF. The CDR3 DNA reads as TGTGCCAGCAGTTTAGGTGTAGGGACAGGGGGAAAACTGTTTTTT. Supplemented by reference TRBV27 and TRBJ1-4, the full variable domain reads EAQVTQNPRYLITVTGKKLTVTCSQNMNHEYMSWYRQDPGLGLRQIYYSMNVEVTDKGDVPEGYKVSRKEKRNFPLILESPSPNQTSLYFCASSLGVGTGGKLFFGSGTQLSVL.

V is TRBV30 and J is TRBJ1-2; D is undetermined. The CDR3 is 12 amino acids. Germline CDR1 reads GTSNPN; CDR2 reads SVGIG (reference sequence). V shed 8 bases and J shed 2 bases, with 12 bases lying between them. The CDR3, as DNA: TGTGCCCGAGACACGAGAAACTATGGCTACACCTTC. Translation: CARDTRNYGYTF.

The chain is built from TRBV18 and TRBJ2-2; D ambiguous. The CDR3 runs to 15 residues. In germline, CDR1 is KGHSH, CDR2 LQKENI. Between the trimmed V and J ends, which lost 0 bases and 1 base, there was a span of 6 bases. In DNA, the CDR3 is TGTGCCAGCTCACCACCGAGCCTGAACACCGGGGAGCTGTTTTTT. It yields the protein CASSPPSLNTGELFF.

The rearrangement links TRBV28 to TRBJ2-6; perhaps TRBD1 as D (6 bases). The CDR3 spans 15 residues. Trimming shortened V by 6 bases and J by 1 base, and 10 bases separated the two germline ends. Germline CDR1 reads MDHEN; CDR2 reads SYDVKM. CDR3 sequence reads: CASSPRGSGANVLTF. In DNA, the CDR3 is TGTGCCAGCAGCCCTAGGGGGTCTGGGGCCAACGTCCTGACTTTC. Full variable domain (remainder filled in from reference TRBV28 and TRBJ2-6): DVKVTQSSRYLVKRTGEKVFLECVQDMDHENMFWYRQDPGLGLRLIYFSYDVKMKEKGDIPEGYSVSREKKERFSLILESASTNQTSMYLCASSPRGSGANVLTFGAGSRLTVL.

Points on this clone: Sequence at one end of the junction differs from germline and may be a read error. Other nucleotide sequences in the sample specify the same CDR3. The J gene is TRBJ2-1, the V gene TRBV5-1; the match to TRBD1 covers 10 bases. Germline loops: CDR1 SGHRS, CDR2 YFSETQ. CDR3 size: 15 residues. CDR3 sequence: CASSLGQGAINEQFF. In DNA, the CDR3 is TGCGCCAGCAGCTTGGGACAGGGGGCAATCAATGAGCAATTCTTC. Filled out from reference TRBV5-1 and TRBJ2-1, the complete variable domain reads KAGVTQTPRYLIKTRGQQVTLSCSPISGHRSVSWYQQTPGQGLQFLFEYFSETQRNKGNFPGRFSGRQFSNSRSEMNVSTLELGDSALYLCASSLGQGAINEQFFGPGTRLTVL.

The chain employs TRBV7-9 and TRBJ1-1; D possibly corresponds to TRBD1 (5 bases). This CDR3 spans 13 amino acids. The germline V gene encodes CDR1 SEHNR and CDR2 FQNEAQ (reference sequence). V gave up 2 bases and J gave up 6 bases, with 10 bases separating them. The chain's CDR3 is CASSLQGWAEAFF. CDR3 bases: TGTGCCAGCAGCTTACAGGGTTGGGCTGAAGCTTTCTTT.

This chain uses TRBV11-2 with TRBJ2-7; D gene unclear. V was pared by 5 bases and J by 6 bases, with 8 bases between. CDR1 SGHAT and CDR2 FQNNGV come from the germline V gene. The CDR3 is made up of 11 amino acids. CDR3 DNA: TGTGCCAGCAGCCCTTACGGCGAGCAGTACTTC. Translating it yields CASSPYGEQYF.

The V call is TRBV19, the J call TRBJ1-2; 9 bases agree with TRBD1. J lost 4 bases, V lost 3 bases, and 6 bases had no gene match. The CDR3 totals 15 residues. From germline, CDR1 is LNHDA and CDR2 SQIVND (reference sequence). The CDR3 is CASSIPGTGSYGYTF. DNA for the CDR3: TGTGCCAGTAGTATCCCCGGGACAGGGTCCTATGGCTACACCTTC. The entire variable domain, with the rest obtained from reference TRBV19 and TRBJ1-2, is as follows: DGGITQSPKYLFRKEGQNVTLSCEQNLNHDAMYWYRQDPGQGLRLIYYSQIVNDFQKGDIAEGYSVSREKKESFPLTVTSAQKNPTAFYLCASSIPGTGSYGYTFGSGTRLTVV.

V gene TRBV11-2 combines with J gene TRBJ2-7; D is possibly TRBD2 (5 bases). Per the germline V gene, CDR1 is SGHAT and CDR2 is FQNNGV. The CDR3 totals 15 residues. V lost 1 base, J lost 1 base, and 11 bases lay in between. CDR3 region: CASSLASSYSYEQYF. CDR3 nucleotides: TGTGCCAGCAGCTTAGCTAGCAGCTATTCCTACGAGCAGTACTTC.

This clone has just one count. The CDR3 sequence: CASSLSDKWTAGRMETEAFF. DNA for the CDR3: TGTGCCAGCAGCCTCTCCGACAAATGGACAGCCGGACGGATGGAGACTGAAGCTTTCTTT. V usage is TRBV14 and J usage is TRBJ1-1; D possibly corresponds to TRBD1 (6 bases). The CDR3 is 20 amino acids. V was pared by 4 bases and J by 5 bases, with 32 bases between. Per the germline V gene, CDR1 is SGHDN and CDR2 is FVKESK.

The chain has TRBV14 and TRBJ2-3, with 7 bases aligning to TRBD2. This CDR3 spans 14 amino acids. Germline V gives CDR1 SGHDN, CDR2 FVKESK. V gave up 3 bases and J gave up 3 bases; unmatched junction bases: 3. CDR3 DNA sequence: TGTGCCAGCAGCCATCCCGGGGGGACAGATACGCAGTATTTT. This codes for CASSHPGGTDTQYF.